Below, 28 T cell receptor beta chains from the same sample are listed, as sequenced in a study of cytomegalovirus exposure and HLA in healthy donors. Primers included in the PCR were 60 Vbeta and 13 Jbeta primers. Some clones are missing from TCRdb's copy, which holds only in-frame ones; the method was immunoSEQ multiplex PCR. The sample holds around 200,000 clones; approximately 86% are singletons and the top ten take approximately 0.31%. Source material: PBMCs. The receptor source for this set is a woman aged 25-40 years in good health and CMV-seronegative.

The V and J genes are TRBV4-1 and TRBJ1-3; TRBD1 agrees at 8 bases. Trimming cost V 6 bases and J 0 bases; bases outside gene matches: 4. This CDR3 comprises 15 residues. Germline values: CDR1 MGHRA, CDR2 YSYEKL. CDR3 protein: CASSRQGNSGNTIYF. In DNA form, the CDR3 reads TGCGCCAGCAGTAGACAGGGGAACTCTGGAAACACCATATATTTT.

This chain links TRBV5-1 with TRBJ2-1, with 8 bases lining up with TRBD2. The length of the CDR3 is 16 residues. The germline gives CDR1 SGHRS, CDR2 YFSETQ. V dropped 1 base and J dropped 1; count of bases not matched to a gene: 4. The CDR3 is CASSLRAGGSYNEQFF. CDR3 DNA: TGCGCCAGCAGCTTGAGGGCGGGAGGATCCTACAATGAGCAGTTCTTC.

This rearrangement joins TRBV6-4 to TRBJ2-1; D remains ambiguous. CDR1 MRHNA and CDR2 SNTAGT come from the germline V gene. V gave up 3 bases and J gave up 9 bases, with 12 bases separating them. The CDR3 extends over 13 amino acids. This chain's CDR3 is CASSESLRGEQFF. For the CDR3, the DNA is TGTGCCAGCAGTGAATCCTTGCGTGGTGAGCAGTTCTTC.

CDR3 loop: CAWSVIGSSYEQYF. CDR3 nucleotides: TGTGCCTGGAGTGTTATAGGGAGCTCCTACGAGCAGTACTTC. J is TRBJ2-7 and V is TRBV30; a possible D gene is TRBD2 (5 bases). Germline assignment: CDR1 GTSNPN and CDR2 SVGIG (reference sequence). Trimming pared 0 bases from V and 0 bases from J, leaving 9 bases between. The CDR3 length is 14 residues. The variable domain in full, completed from reference TRBV30 and TRBJ2-7, reads SQTIHQWPATLVQPVGSPLSLECTVEGTSNPNLYWYRQAAGRGLQLLFYSVGIGQISSEVPQNLSASRPQDRQFILSSKKLLLSDSGFYLCAWSVIGSSYEQYFGPGTRLTVT.

V and J are TRBV5-4 and TRBJ2-5; D unclear. The J call may be wrong; the DNA end is better matched by TRBJ2-7. This CDR3 region has 15 residues. CDR1 and CDR2 from the germline V gene are SGHNT and YYREEE (reference sequence). CDR3 region: CASSSSPTGISEQYF. CDR3 bases: TGTGCCAGCAGTTCCTCCCCGACTGGCATCTCCGAGCAGTACTTC.

A few counts support this clone. The chain recombines TRBV7-3 with TRBJ2-5; 9 bases are shared with TRBD1. Trimming removed 0 bases from V and 7 bases from J; junction bases left unmatched: 6. The length of the CDR3 is 15 residues. From germline, CDR1 is SGHTA and CDR2 FQGTGA. The CDR3 sequence: CASSLTGQGRGTQYF. The CDR3 DNA reads TGTGCCAGCAGCTTAACCGGACAGGGGAGGGGGACCCAGTACTTC.

The CDR3 sequence is CASSTRRSGLETQYF. The CDR3 nucleotides are TGTGCCAGTAGTACCCGTCGGTCAGGGTTAGAGACCCAGTACTTC. The chain carries TRBV19 and TRBJ2-5; perhaps TRBD1 as D (5 bases). This CDR3 comprises 15 residues. V lost 4 bases to trimming and J lost 4 bases, with 16 bases between them. CDR1 and CDR2 (germline): LNHDA, SQIVND (reference sequence).

J is TRBJ2-1 and V is TRBV4-1; 10 bases are shared with TRBD1. V was pared by 0 bases and J by 4 bases, with 9 bases of the junction left unmatched. Germline assignment: CDR1 MGHRA and CDR2 YSYEKL. The CDR3 loop spans 18 amino acids. The CDR3 DNA sequence: TGCGCCAGCAGCCAAGAGGAGGGACAGGGGTATGGGTACAATGAGCAGTTCTTC. The encoded protein is CASSQEEGQGYGYNEQFF.

The chain carries TRBV5-1 and TRBJ2-1; D may be TRBD2 (5 bases). V was trimmed by 4 bases and J by 3 bases, leaving 11 bases between them. The CDR3 runs 14 residues. CDR1 and CDR2 from the germline V gene are SGHRS and YFSETQ. CDR3 loop: CASSDVRDYNEQFF. CDR3 coding DNA: TGCGCCAGCAGCGACGTACGGGACTACAATGAGCAGTTCTTC. Filled out from reference TRBV5-1 and TRBJ2-1, the complete variable domain reads KAGVTQTPRYLIKTRGQQVTLSCSPISGHRSVSWYQQTPGQGLQFLFEYFSETQRNKGNFPGRFSGRQFSNSRSEMNVSTLELGDSALYLCASSDVRDYNEQFFGPGTRLTVL.

This clone came up a few times. The genes are TRBV6-5 and TRBJ2-7; D gene ambiguous. Germline CDR1 and CDR2: MNHEY and SVGAGI. The CDR3 covers 11 residues. Trimming pared 3 bases from V and 8 bases from J, leaving 8 bases between. The CDR3 sequence: CASSYRQKQYF. CDR3 coding DNA: TGTGCCAGCAGTTATCGACAAAAGCAGTACTTC.

This clone appeared once. This chain joins TRBV2 and TRBJ1-6; D not resolved. CDR1 is SNHLY, CDR2 FYNNEI, per germline. The CDR3 spans 15 residues. The V end lost 6 bases, the J end lost 0 bases, and 9 bases lay between the germline ends. In nucleotides, the CDR3 is TGTGCCAGCAGCTACAGTAGCTCCTATAATTCACCCCTCCACTTT. It is translated as CASSYSSSYNSPLHF. The variable domain in full, completed from reference TRBV2 and TRBJ1-6, reads EPEVTQTPSHQVTQMGQEVILRCVPISNHLYFYWYRQILGQKVEFLVSFYNNEISEKSEIFDDQFSVERPDGSNFTLKIRSTKLEDSAMYFCASSYSSSYNSPLHFGNGTRLTVT.

The genes are TRBV19 and TRBJ1-1; D call uncertain. Trimming took off 6 bases at V and 0 bases at J, with 14 bases between the two ends. From germline, CDR1 is LNHDA and CDR2 SQIVND (reference sequence). The CDR3 is 15 residues long. This CDR3 reads CASSPKLLLNTEAFF. As DNA, the CDR3 is TGTGCCAGTAGCCCCAAATTACTATTGAACACTGAAGCTTTCTTT.

The V gene is TRBV2, the J gene TRBJ1-5; TRBD1 matches at 7 bases. The CDR3 is 13 amino acids. Losses at the gene ends were 10 bases for V and 3 bases for J; bases not matched to a gene: 6. Germline loops: CDR1 SNHLY, CDR2 FYNNEI. CDR3 sequence reads: CAIRTGSNQPQHF. The CDR3 nucleotides are TGTGCCATTCGGACAGGTTCCAATCAGCCCCAGCATTTT.

This clone has a handful of counts. The J gene is TRBJ2-1, the V gene TRBV4-1, with D perhaps TRBD2 (5 bases). Germline loops: CDR1 MGHRA, CDR2 YSYEKL. This CDR3 has 16 residues. V shed 5 bases and J shed 4 bases, with 18 bases lying between them. This chain's CDR3 is CASSGLDLISYNEQFF. In DNA, the CDR3 is TGCGCCAGCAGCGGACTGGACTTGATATCTTACAATGAGCAGTTCTTC.

This chain joins TRBV5-6 and TRBJ1-3; TRBD1 agrees at 7 bases. V trimming: 1 base; J trimming: 8 bases; junction bases outside the gene matches: 12. This CDR3 spans 16 amino acids. Germline-derived CDR1 and CDR2 are SGHDT and YYEEEE. The DNA of the CDR3 is TGTGCCAGCAGCTTGTGGGGGGACAGCAAGTTAGACACCATATATTTT. This gives the protein CASSLWGDSKLDTIYF.

The genes are TRBV28 and TRBJ2-5; TRBD2 matches at 7 bases. The germline gives CDR1 MDHEN, CDR2 SYDVKM. V gave up 7 bases and J gave up 5 bases; unmatched junction bases: 7. This CDR3 spans 13 amino acids. CDR3 DNA sequence: TGTGCCAGCATCTCCGGGGGGACGGAGACCCAGTACTTC. This gives the protein CASISGGTETQYF.

In this sample, this clone turned up once. The chain uses TRBV5-6 and TRBJ1-2, with 9 bases matching TRBD1. J was trimmed by 7 bases and V by 4 bases; bases with no gene match: 5. This CDR3 contains 13 residues. CDR1 and CDR2 (germline): SGHDT, YYEEEE. The CDR3 DNA follows: TGTGCCAGCAGCCGACAGGGGGATAGTGGCTACACCTTC. Translated: CASSRQGDSGYTF. Based on the CDR3 plus reference TRBV5-6 and TRBJ1-2, the full variable domain is DAGVTQSPTHLIKTRGQQVTLRCSPKSGHDTVSWYQQALGQGPQFIFQYYEEEERQRGNFPDRFSGHQFPNYSSELNVNALLLGDSALYLCASSRQGDSGYTFGSGTRLTVV.

The table lists this clone with a count of one. This sequence joins TRBV6-1 and TRBJ2-7, with 11 bases that match TRBD1. Germline trimming cut 8 bases from V and 4 bases from J; bases unmatched to any gene: 10. The CDR3 runs 15 residues. The V gene's germline CDR1 is MNHNS and CDR2 SASEGT. The DNA of the CDR3 is TGTGCCAGCGCCCAAGGGGGGACAGGGGGATACGAGCAGTACTTC. It translates to CASAQGGTGGYEQYF.

The chain carries TRBV7-8 and TRBJ1-1, with 9 bases that match TRBD1. The CDR3 covers 15 residues. CDR1 is SGHVS, CDR2 FQNEAQ, per germline. Trimming took 2 bases from V and 5 from J; bases not matched to a gene: 6. CDR3 sequence reads: CASSLREQGATEAFF. For the CDR3, the DNA is TGTGCCAGCAGCTTAAGGGAACAGGGGGCGACTGAAGCTTTCTTT.

The J gene is TRBJ1-1, the V gene TRBV6-5; possibly TRBD1 for D (6 bases). CDR1 and CDR2 (germline): MNHEY, SVGAGI. The CDR3 is made up of 15 amino acids. The V end was cut by 6 bases, the J end by 4 bases, with 18 bases between. CDR3 loop: CASSRGLGAGTEAFF. The CDR3, as DNA: TGTGCCAGCAGCCGCGGGCTGGGGGCTGGCACTGAAGCTTTCTTT.

The chain employs TRBV6-5 and TRBJ2-7; tentative D call: TRBD2 (6 bases). V dropped 10 bases and J dropped 1 base, with 17 bases sitting between them. The length of the CDR3 is 14 residues. Germline V gene lookup returns CDR1 MNHEY and CDR2 SVGAGI. CDR3 in DNA: TGTGCCACCTCTTTGCGGGAAAGTTCCTACGAGCAGTACTTC. It is translated as CATSLRESSYEQYF.

V and J are TRBV29-1 and TRBJ1-1, with D unclear. V gave up 4 bases and J gave up 0 bases, with 3 bases separating them. Germline assignment: CDR1 SQVTM and CDR2 ANQGSEA. This CDR3 has 11 residues. Here the CDR3 DNA reads TGCAGCGTTGGAGTGAACACTGAAGCTTTCTTT. Its translation: CSVGVNTEAFF.

The CDR3 coding sequence is TGTGCCAGCAGCACAAATACAGGGATGCATGGCTACACCTTC. Its translation is CASSTNTGMHGYTF. This sequence joins TRBV28 and TRBJ1-2, with D perhaps TRBD1 (6 bases). This CDR3 has 14 residues. The V gene lost 6 bases and the J gene lost 6 bases, with 17 bases spanning the gap. In germline, CDR1 is MDHEN, CDR2 SYDVKM.

This clone has only one observation. This chain uses TRBV18 with TRBJ2-3; the match to TRBD2 covers 11 bases. In germline, CDR1 is KGHSH, CDR2 LQKENI. The CDR3 extends over 16 amino acids. Unmatched junction bases numbered 6, after V lost 3 bases and J lost 4 bases. In DNA form, the CDR3 reads TGTGCCAGCTCACCCGTACTAGCGGGAGCATCAGATACGCAGTATTTT. Amino acid sequence: CASSPVLAGASDTQYF.

The chain is built from TRBV18 and TRBJ2-1; D may be TRBD2 (6 bases). CDR1 is KGHSH, CDR2 LQKENI, per germline. Trimming took off 2 bases at V and 3 bases at J, with 14 bases between the two ends. The CDR3 runs 16 residues. The DNA of the CDR3 is TGTGCCAGCTCACCAAGGGAGGCAGGGCTCTACAATGAGCAGTTCTTC. Its protein is CASSPREAGLYNEQFF.

This clone was seen just once. This chain uses TRBV5-1 with TRBJ2-2; 10 nucleotides line up with TRBD1. The CDR3 covers 15 residues. CDR1 and CDR2 (germline): SGHRS, YFSETQ. V lost 4 bases, J lost 7 bases, and 7 bases stayed unmatched. The CDR3 sequence: CASSQRQGADGELFF. Here the CDR3 DNA reads TGCGCCAGCAGCCAAAGACAGGGGGCAGACGGGGAGCTGTTTTTT. Together with reference TRBV5-1 and TRBJ2-2, the CDR3 gives the full variable domain: KAGVTQTPRYLIKTRGQQVTLSCSPISGHRSVSWYQQTPGQGLQFLFEYFSETQRNKGNFPGRFSGRQFSNSRSEMNVSTLELGDSALYLCASSQRQGADGELFFGEGSRLTVL.

The V gene is TRBV5-1, the J gene TRBJ1-2, with 8 bases aligning to TRBD1. The CDR3 consists of 15 residues. Germline lookup yields CDR1 SGHRS and CDR2 YFSETQ. With V trimmed by 4 bases and J by 10 bases, 15 bases remained unmatched. CDR3 amino acids: CASSPGQVLSPHYTF. CDR3 nucleotides: TGCGCCAGCAGCCCGGGACAGGTTCTATCCCCGCACTACACCTTC.

V gene TRBV11-2 combines with J gene TRBJ2-2; D gene uncertain. Germline lookup yields CDR1 SGHAT and CDR2 FQNNGV. The V end was cut by 5 bases, the J end by 5 bases, with 18 bases between. The CDR3 totals 16 residues. CDR3: CASSRDSIRYTGELFF. The DNA of the CDR3 is TGTGCCAGCAGCAGAGACTCTATACGTTATACCGGGGAGCTGTTTTTT.